The clone carrying this T cell receptor beta chain was counted a single time. The target antigen is unknown. The CDR3 sequence is 14 residues long. J was trimmed by 7 bases and V by 6 bases; bases with no gene match: 7. The germline CDR1 and CDR2 sequences are LNHDA and SQIVND (reference sequence). This entry is derived from a study of T cells in tuberculosis. Study-level points and caveats: Smaller alpha distances in active tuberculosis partly reflected shorter CDR3-alpha lengths. Active tuberculosis alpha repertoires lay closer to GMM-specific TCRs than controls'.

This table comes from immunoSEQ multiplex PCR, and its TCRdb copy is limited to in-frame clones, with some not included. The top ten hold around 4.6% of the sample, which has approximately 28,000 clones, about 92% seen once. Source material: PBMCs. V usage is TRBV19 and J usage is TRBJ2-1, with 9 bases matching TRBD2. The TCR was taken from a donor aged 10 to 29 with latent tuberculosis or without tuberculosis infection. The CDR3 DNA reads as TGTGCCAGTAGAGTAGCGGGGGTTGTAAATGAGCAGTTCTTC. Its translation: CASRVAGVVNEQFF.